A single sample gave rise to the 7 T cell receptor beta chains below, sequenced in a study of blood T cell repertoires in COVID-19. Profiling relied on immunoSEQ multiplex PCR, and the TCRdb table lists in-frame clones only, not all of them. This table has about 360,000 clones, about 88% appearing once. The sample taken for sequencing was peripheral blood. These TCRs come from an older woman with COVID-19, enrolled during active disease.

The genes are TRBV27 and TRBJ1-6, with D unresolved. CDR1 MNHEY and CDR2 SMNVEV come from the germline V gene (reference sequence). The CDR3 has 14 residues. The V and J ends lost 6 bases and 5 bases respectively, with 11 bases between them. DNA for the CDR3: TGTGCCAGCAGGCCCGACACCGATAATTCACCCCTCCACTTT. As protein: CASRPDTDNSPLHF.

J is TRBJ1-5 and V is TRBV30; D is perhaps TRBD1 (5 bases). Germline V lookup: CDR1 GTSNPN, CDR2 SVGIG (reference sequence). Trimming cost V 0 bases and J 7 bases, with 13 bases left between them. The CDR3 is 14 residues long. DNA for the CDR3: TGTGCCTGGAGTGTAGGGGTAGGGTGGCAGCCCCAGCATTTT. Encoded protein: CAWSVGVGWQPQHF.

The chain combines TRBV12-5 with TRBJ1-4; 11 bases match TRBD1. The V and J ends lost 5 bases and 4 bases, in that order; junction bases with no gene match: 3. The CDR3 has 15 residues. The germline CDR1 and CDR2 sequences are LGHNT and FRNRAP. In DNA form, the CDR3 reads TGTGCTAGTGGTCCCGGGACAGGGGGTAATGAAAAACTGTTTTTT. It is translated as CASGPGTGGNEKLFF.

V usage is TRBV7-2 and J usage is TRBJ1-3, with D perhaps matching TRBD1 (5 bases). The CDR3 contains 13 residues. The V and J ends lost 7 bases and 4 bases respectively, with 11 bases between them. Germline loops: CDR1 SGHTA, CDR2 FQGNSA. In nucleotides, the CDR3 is TGTGCCAGCAAGCCGGGGGAAGGAAACACCATATATTTT. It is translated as CASKPGEGNTIYF.

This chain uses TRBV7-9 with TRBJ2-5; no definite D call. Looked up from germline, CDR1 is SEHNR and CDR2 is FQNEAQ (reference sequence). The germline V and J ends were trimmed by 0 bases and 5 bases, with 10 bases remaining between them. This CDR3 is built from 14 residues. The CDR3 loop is CASSLASFPETQYF. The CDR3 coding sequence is TGTGCCAGCAGCTTAGCCTCCTTCCCCGAGACCCAGTACTTC.

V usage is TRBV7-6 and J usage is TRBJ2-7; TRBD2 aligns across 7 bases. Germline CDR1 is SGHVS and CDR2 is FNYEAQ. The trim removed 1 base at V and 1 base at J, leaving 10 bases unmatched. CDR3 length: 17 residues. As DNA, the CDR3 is TGTGCCAGCAGCTTAGGGGCTGGGGGGGGAGTGTCCTACGAGCAGTACTTC. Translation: CASSLGAGGGVSYEQYF.

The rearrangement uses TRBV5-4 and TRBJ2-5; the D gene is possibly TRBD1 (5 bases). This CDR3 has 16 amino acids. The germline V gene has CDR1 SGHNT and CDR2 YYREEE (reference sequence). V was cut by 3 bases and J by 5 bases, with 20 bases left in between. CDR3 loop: CASSSPGAGIIETQYF. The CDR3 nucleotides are TGTGCCAGCAGCTCCCCCGGTGCAGGGATCATCGAGACCCAGTACTTC.